The entry below gives a single T cell receptor beta chain sequence along with its context. The method was immunoSEQ multiplex PCR; TCRdb's version includes in-frame clones alone and lacks a portion of them. Of some 250,000 clones listed, 80% to 90% are singletons. This entry is derived from a study of blood T cell repertoires in COVID-19. Study as a whole: The origin of the acute and convalescent COVID-19 samples was the United States, Italy and Spain. PBMCs, B-cell-depleted T cells, or T cells provided the cDNA or gDNA that made up the material.

The V gene lost 4 bases and the J gene lost 5 bases, with 18 bases spanning the gap. CDR1 SGHNT and CDR2 YYREEE come from the germline V gene (reference sequence). The CDR3 is 15 residues long. The J gene is TRBJ1-1, the V gene TRBV5-4; D might be TRBD1 (6 bases). The clonotype was recovered from a man aged 25 to 45 with active or convalescent COVID-19. Sequenced: peripheral blood. CDR3 sequence reads: CASSPLGGQRTEAFF. The DNA for the CDR3 is TGTGCCAGCAGCCCCCTGGGGGGGCAACGGACTGAAGCTTTCTTT. Variable domain in full (rest from reference TRBV5-4 and TRBJ1-1): ETGVTQSPTHLIKTRGQQVTLRCSSQSGHNTVSWYQQALGQGPQFIFQYYREEENGRGNFPPRFSGLQFPNYSSELNVNALELDDSALYLCASSPLGGQRTEAFFGQGTRLTVV.